What follows is one T cell receptor beta chain and its context. These data originate in a study of blood T cell repertoires in COVID-19. Study-wide background: T cells, B-cell-depleted T cells, or PBMCs supplied cDNA or gDNA.

The table came from immunoSEQ multiplex PCR; TCRdb's copy has only in-frame clones and leaves some out. The sample lists about 260,000 clones; 87% were seen once. Germline CDR1 reads MNHEY; CDR2 reads SMNVEV (reference sequence). The CDR3 spans 14 residues. V shed 5 bases and J shed 0 bases, with 11 bases lying between them. The chain is built from TRBV27 and TRBJ2-7; D is unclear. Material for sequencing was peripheral blood. This TCR was recovered from a woman between 40 and 55 years old who had recovered from COVID-19. The CDR3 region has the DNA TGTGCCAGCAGTCTCAGCGACCGCTCCTACGAGCAGTACTTC. As protein: CASSLSDRSYEQYF.